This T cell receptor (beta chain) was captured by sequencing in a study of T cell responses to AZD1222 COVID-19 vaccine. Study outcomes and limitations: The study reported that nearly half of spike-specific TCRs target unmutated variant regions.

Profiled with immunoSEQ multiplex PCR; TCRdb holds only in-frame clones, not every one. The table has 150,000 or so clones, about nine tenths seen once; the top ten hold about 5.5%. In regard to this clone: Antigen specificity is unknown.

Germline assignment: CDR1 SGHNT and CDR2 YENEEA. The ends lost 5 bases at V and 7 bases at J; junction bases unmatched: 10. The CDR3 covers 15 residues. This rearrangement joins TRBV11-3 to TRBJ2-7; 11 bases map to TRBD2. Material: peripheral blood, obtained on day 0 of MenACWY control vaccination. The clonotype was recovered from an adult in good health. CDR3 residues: CASSATSGTVNEQYF. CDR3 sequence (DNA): TGTGCCAGCAGCGCGACTAGCGGGACAGTTAATGAGCAGTACTTC.